This paragraph reports one T cell receptor (beta chain). Its antigen is currently not known. Per-nucleotide qualities are absent, and no much larger clonotype sits a single base away. Amplification of TCR beta CDR3 regions was carried out from RNA transcripts. A first-round RT-PCR of the TCR CDR3 used the HTBI primer set with the Qiagen OneStep RT-PCR kit. A second multiplex PCR round built the libraries, followed by size selection and purification. Sequencing of the libraries was done on an Illumina HiSeq2000 using paired-end 100 bp reads. For the original study's pipeline: SOAPnuke was used to process the raw data, with reads discarded if the reads contained adapters or uncalled bases, had a mean Phred below 15, or lacked an exact constant-primer or identifier match. High-quality paired reads were merged with COPE v1.2.5, and unique nucleotide sequences were defined as clonotypes. MiTCR v1.1 was used to align the clonotypes against IMGT TRBV, TRBD and TRBJ reference segments. Only V-J combinations with frequency above 0.0001, covering about 99% of repertoires, were analysed. A TCS score was defined as the ratio between F50 (clonal expansion) and ExV (chaos), using BLOSUM62-based TCRdist between CDR3 peptides within each V-J. Welch's t-statistics and random forest reduced fewer than 550 V-J features to about 13, which were used in a naive Bayes classifier (R e1071). TCRdb reran the public reads through fastp at Q25 and MiXCR, keeping productive beta chains. One record per CDR3 amino acid sequence lists the most common genes and DNA. TCRdb's processing, not the authors' own work, is the source of the V and J calls. Across this sample there are roughly 380,000 distinct CDR3 sequences, with 15% to 20% seen only once. Around 16% of the sample is in the top ten clones.

Deletion took 7 bases off V and 3 bases off J, with a span of 16 bases between the germline ends. Its CDR3 holds 14 amino acids, cysteine through phenylalanine. The CDR3 DNA has 42 bases and is translated from base 1. CDR1 and CDR2, looked up from the germline V gene, are SNHLY and FYNNEI. The source of the sample is a study of T cells in Graves' hyperthyroidism and ophthalmopathy (dated by TCRdb to the late 2010s). With respect to the entire study: Peripheral blood samples were taken at the time of initial diagnosis, prior to any treatment. A discovery cohort of around 98 patients, about 40 with Graves' ophthalmopathy and over 55 with stable Graves' hyperthyroidism, was used to find distinguishing TCR V-J signatures. Whether ophthalmopathy could be predicted prospectively was tested in an independent validation cohort made up of 18 to 20 hyperthyroidism patients plus 17 patients who later progressed to ophthalmopathy. The roughly 100 discovery patients were randomly divided into training and test sets at a 7:3 ratio. The study also compared thyroid tissue and blood T-cell repertoires from several Graves' hyperthyroidism patients. Once sampling was done, hyperthyroidism patients were given methimazole at a starting dose of 30 mg daily, whereas ophthalmopathy patients were given high-dose intravenous methylprednisolone. According to the paper, TCR Vbeta CDR3 sequencing was carried out on around 140 peripheral blood samples, which came from approximately 41 ophthalmopathy, under 80 hyperthyroidism and roughly 17 progressor patients.

What the research found in general, with its limitations: In validation, the model predicted progression to ophthalmopathy with roughly 70% sensitivity and less than 80% specificity, a median of about six months before onset. Sample size was not statistically predetermined, and blinding of investigators to group allocation was not performed. In cross-validation, a model built on a 13 V-J signature told ophthalmopathy apart from stable hyperthyroidism with under 90% sensitivity and about 81% specificity, and in testing the same model reached 80%/75%. Most expanded thyroid clonotypes (frequency above 0.001) were also found in blood, which suggests that blood repertoires may mirror thyroid immune responses.

Ophthalmopathy patients had moderately to severely active disease, with a Clinical Activity Score of 3 or more, a NOSPECS grade of 4 or more, and a disease duration of less than 3 months. Any patient with an uncontrolled infection, another autoimmune disease, pregnancy or lactation was excluded. Diagnoses relied on clinical symptoms, serum thyroxine and TRAb, thyroid ultrasound and orbital computed tomography. PBMCs were separated from 8 to 10 ml of fresh peripheral blood using Ficoll-Paque density gradient centrifugation. Trizol reagent was used to extract total RNA, and RNA quality was then checked on an Agilent 2100 Bioanalyzer.

Specimen: blood. The receptor was isolated from a middle-aged woman with Graves' ophthalmopathy. The chain is assembled from TRBV2 and TRBJ2-7; the D segment cannot be called with confidence. The CDR3 is CASNPPRRFYEQYF. The DNA is as follows: TGTGCCAGCAATCCCCCTAGACGGTTCTACGAGCAGTACTTC.